The 8 T cell receptor beta chains given below trace back to one sample, sequenced in a study of T cell repertoires in cytomegalovirus infection. A single record per CDR3 protein comes from TCRdb applying MiXCR to the reads. The data show a few hundred thousand distinct CDR3 sequences, with roughly 42% seen just once and 48% held by the top ten. These receptors lack a known antigen. Sequences were derived from cultured PBMCs, sampled from culture after CMV antigen stimulation. The receptors shown here come from a human donor in good health (CMV status not recorded). Some clones in this sample may be carry-over from other donors' samples.

The V call is TRBV5-4, the J call TRBJ1-1; the D is unclear. This CDR3 has 14 residues. CDR1 and CDR2 from the germline V gene are SGHNT and YYREEE (reference sequence). The V end was cut by 4 bases, the J end by 7 bases, with 17 bases between. CDR3 nucleotides: TGTGCCAGCAGCCCGCAGACCGAATTCGGTGAAGCTTTCTTT. This encodes CASSPQTEFGEAFF.

This clonotype was detected a few times. V usage is TRBV7-2 and J usage is TRBJ2-5; D gene uncertain. Germline V gene sequence: CDR1 SGHTA, CDR2 FQGNSA. Deletions cut 2 bases from V and 4 bases from J, with 11 bases between. The CDR3 runs 14 residues. The CDR3 region is CASSLKTASETQYF. CDR3 DNA: TGTGCCAGCAGCTTAAAGACGGCGTCAGAGACCCAGTACTTC.

The J gene is TRBJ2-3, the V gene TRBV25-1; a possible D gene is TRBD1 (6 bases). V was clipped by 1 base and J by 3 bases, with 8 bases between them. Looked up from germline, CDR1 is MGHDK and CDR2 is SYGVNS. The CDR3 is 14 residues long. The chain's CDR3 is CASSELTGTDTQYF. CDR3 coding DNA: TGTGCCAGCAGTGAATTAACAGGGACAGATACGCAGTATTTT.

The rearrangement joins TRBV6-2 or TRBV6-3 to TRBJ2-7; TRBD2 agrees at 9 bases. CDR3 length equals 13 residues. After removal of 6 bases from V and 5 bases from J, the junction contained 5 bases not matched to a gene. Germline V gene sequence: CDR1 MNHEY, CDR2 SVGEGT. CDR3 amino acids: CASRLAGMDEQYF. CDR3 DNA: TGTGCCAGCAGACTAGCGGGTATGGACGAGCAGTACTTC.

The V gene is TRBV19, the J gene TRBJ1-4; D perhaps matches TRBD1 (5 bases). Between the trimmed V and J ends, which lost 5 bases and 6 bases, there was a span of 25 bases. Germline CDR1 LNHDA, CDR2 SQIVND (reference sequence). This CDR3 comprises 18 residues. The chain's CDR3 is CASSPDGSYGAPDEKLFF. The DNA of the CDR3 is TGTGCCAGTAGTCCAGATGGATCATACGGGGCGCCGGATGAAAAACTGTTTTTT.

This clonotype was seen repeatedly, ten times or more. The chain couples TRBV7-2 to TRBJ2-5; D is perhaps TRBD1 (7 bases). V dropped 5 bases and J dropped 9 bases, with 19 bases sitting between them. Germline V gene lookup returns CDR1 SGHTA and CDR2 FQGNSA. This CDR3 is built from 14 residues. The CDR3 DNA reads TGTGCCAGCAGCCCAGGGGGGAGTGTTATGGCCCAGTACTTC. This sequence encodes CASSPGGSVMAQYF.

The rearrangement uses TRBV6-6 and TRBJ2-1, with TRBD2 matching over 11 bases. Germline V CDR1 and CDR2: MNHNY, SVGAGI (reference sequence). V gave up 2 bases and J gave up 5 bases; unmatched junction bases: 8. The CDR3 sequence is 17 residues long. The CDR3 DNA reads as TGTGCCAGCAGTTACGGGTTTAGCGGGAGGGGGGACAATGAGCAGTTCTTC. As protein: CASSYGFSGRGDNEQFF.

The rearrangement uses TRBV28 and TRBJ2-7; D is unresolved. V was clipped by 4 bases and J by 5 bases, with 6 bases between them. From germline, CDR1 is MDHEN and CDR2 SYDVKM. This CDR3 comprises 11 residues. CDR3 in amino acids: CASSSDNEQYF. The CDR3 DNA reads TGTGCCAGCAGTTCCGACAACGAGCAGTACTTC.